This T cell receptor beta chain came from a study of regulatory and conventional T cells in RAG deficiency. Overall study results and limits: Omenn syndrome and CID/AS patients had about 100-fold fewer unique Treg TCR beta sequences, versus around 10-fold elsewhere. In Omenn syndrome, Treg and Tconv repertoires overlapped >80%. Shannon entropy fell and Simpson indices rose in RAG-deficient patients.

As regards this clone: Its antigen is not known.

Blood CD4+ CD25-low CD127-high conventional T cells supplied the genomic DNA template. Clones were read by immunoSEQ multiplex PCR, and TCRdb kept only the in-frame ones, dropping some. This sample has 20,000 to 25,000 clones, with approximately 95% found just once. This CDR3 contains 12 residues. Looked up from germline, CDR1 is GTSNPN and CDR2 is SVGIG (reference sequence). V gave up 4 bases and J gave up 4 bases, with 9 bases separating them. The same specimen was also included in a second study, on regulatory T cells. That source notes: The PCR used 52 TRBV and 13 TRBJ primers. Patient repertoires had restricted TRB V-J pairs and skewed V and J usage, most in Tregs.

The receptor's source is a human donor in good health. The rearrangement uses TRBV30 and TRBJ2-3; D gene uncertain. The sample consisted of CD25- CD4+ T cells sorted from blood. The CDR3 sequence: CAWTLNADTQYF. In DNA form, the CDR3 reads TGTGCCTGGACCCTAAACGCAGATACGCAGTATTTT.